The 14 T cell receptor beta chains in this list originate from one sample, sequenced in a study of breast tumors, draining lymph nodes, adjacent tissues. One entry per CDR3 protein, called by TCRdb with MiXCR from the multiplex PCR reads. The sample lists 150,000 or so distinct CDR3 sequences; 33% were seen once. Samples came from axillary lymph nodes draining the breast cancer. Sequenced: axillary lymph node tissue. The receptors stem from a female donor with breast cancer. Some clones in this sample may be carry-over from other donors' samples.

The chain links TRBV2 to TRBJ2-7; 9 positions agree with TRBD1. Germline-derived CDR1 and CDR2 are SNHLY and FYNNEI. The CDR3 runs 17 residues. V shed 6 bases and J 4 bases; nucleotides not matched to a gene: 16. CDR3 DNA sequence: TGTGCCAGCAGGGTCCCTAATTGGGGACAGGGTAAATACGAGCAGTACTTC. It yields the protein CASRVPNWGQGKYEQYF.

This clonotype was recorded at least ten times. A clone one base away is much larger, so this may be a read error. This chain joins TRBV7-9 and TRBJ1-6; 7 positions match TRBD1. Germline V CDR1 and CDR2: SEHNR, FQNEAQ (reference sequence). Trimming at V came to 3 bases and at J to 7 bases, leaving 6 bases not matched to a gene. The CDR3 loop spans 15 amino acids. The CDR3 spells CASSFLGQPNSPLHF. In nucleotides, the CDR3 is TGTGCCAGCAGCTTCCTGGGACAGCCCAATTCACCCCTCCACTTT.

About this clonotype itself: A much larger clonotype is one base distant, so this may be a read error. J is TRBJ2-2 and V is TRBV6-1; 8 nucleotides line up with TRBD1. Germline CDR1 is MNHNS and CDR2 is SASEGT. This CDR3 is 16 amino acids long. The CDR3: CASSRGQGGSGGDLFF. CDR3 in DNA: TGTGCCAGCAGCCGAGGACAGGGTGGATCCGGCGGGGATCTGTTTTTT.

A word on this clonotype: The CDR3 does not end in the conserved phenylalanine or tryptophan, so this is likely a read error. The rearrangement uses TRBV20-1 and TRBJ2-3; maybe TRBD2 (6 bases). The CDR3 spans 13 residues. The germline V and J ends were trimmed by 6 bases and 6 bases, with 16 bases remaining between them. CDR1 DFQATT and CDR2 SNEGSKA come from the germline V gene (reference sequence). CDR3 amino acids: CSAGTPGTDTQYS. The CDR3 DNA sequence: TGCAGTGCCGGGACTCCAGGTACGGATACGCAGTATTCT.

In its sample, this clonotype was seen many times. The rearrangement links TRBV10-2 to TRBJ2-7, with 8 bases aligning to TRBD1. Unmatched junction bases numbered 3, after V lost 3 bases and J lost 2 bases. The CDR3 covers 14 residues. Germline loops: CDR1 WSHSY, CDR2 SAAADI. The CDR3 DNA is TGCGCCAGCAGTGATACAGGGGGAGCCTACGAGCAGTACTTC. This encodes CASSDTGGAYEQYF.

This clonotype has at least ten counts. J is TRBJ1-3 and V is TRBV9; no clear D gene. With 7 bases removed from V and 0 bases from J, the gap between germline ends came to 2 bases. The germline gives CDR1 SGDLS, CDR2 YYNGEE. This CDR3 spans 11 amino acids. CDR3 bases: TGTGCCAGCCTCTCTGGAAACACCATATATTTT. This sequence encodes CASLSGNTIYF.

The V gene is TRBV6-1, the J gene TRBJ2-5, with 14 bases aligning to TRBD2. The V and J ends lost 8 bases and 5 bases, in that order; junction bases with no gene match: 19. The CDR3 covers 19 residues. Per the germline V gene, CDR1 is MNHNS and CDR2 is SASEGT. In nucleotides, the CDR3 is TGTGCCAGCGGACTAGGGGCAGGGGGACTAGCGGGAGCGCTCGAGACCCAGTACTTC. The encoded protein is CASGLGAGGLAGALETQYF.

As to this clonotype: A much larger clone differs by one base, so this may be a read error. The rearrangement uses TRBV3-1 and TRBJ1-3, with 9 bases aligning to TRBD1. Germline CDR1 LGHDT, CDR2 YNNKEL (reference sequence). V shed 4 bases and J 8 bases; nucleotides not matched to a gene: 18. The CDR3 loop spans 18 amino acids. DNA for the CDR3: TGTGCCAGCAGCCGGATTGGGACAGGGCAAAGTTTCGGAGACACCATATATTTT. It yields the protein CASSRIGTGQSFGDTIYF.

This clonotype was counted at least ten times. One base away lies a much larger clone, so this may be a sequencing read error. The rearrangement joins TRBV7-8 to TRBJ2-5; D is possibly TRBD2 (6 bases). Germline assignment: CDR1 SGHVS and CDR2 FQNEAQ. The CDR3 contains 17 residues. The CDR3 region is CASSGGGTGQGREPQYF. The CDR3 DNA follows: TGTGCCAGCAGCGGAGGCGGGACCGGGCAGGGACGAGAGCCCCAGTACTTC.

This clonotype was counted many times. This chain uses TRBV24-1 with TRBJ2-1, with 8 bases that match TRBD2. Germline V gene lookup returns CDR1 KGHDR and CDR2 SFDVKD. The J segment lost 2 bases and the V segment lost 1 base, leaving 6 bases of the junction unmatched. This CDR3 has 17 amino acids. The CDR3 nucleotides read TGTGCCACCAGTGATTTCTCCACGGGAGGGACCTACAATGAGCAGTTCTTC. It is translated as CATSDFSTGGTYNEQFF.

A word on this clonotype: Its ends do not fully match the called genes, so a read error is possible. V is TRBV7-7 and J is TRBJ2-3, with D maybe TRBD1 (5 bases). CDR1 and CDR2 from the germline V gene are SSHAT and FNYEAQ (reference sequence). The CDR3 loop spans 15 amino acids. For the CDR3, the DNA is TGTGCTAGCAGCTTAAGTAGGGGCGACACAGATACGCAGTATTTT. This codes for CASSLSRGDTDTQYF.

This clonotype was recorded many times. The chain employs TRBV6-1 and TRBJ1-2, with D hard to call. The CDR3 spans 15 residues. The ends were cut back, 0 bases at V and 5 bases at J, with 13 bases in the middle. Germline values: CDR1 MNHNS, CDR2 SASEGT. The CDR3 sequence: CASSEARGRQYGYTF. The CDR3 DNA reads TGTGCCAGCAGTGAAGCGCGAGGGCGGCAATATGGCTACACCTTC.

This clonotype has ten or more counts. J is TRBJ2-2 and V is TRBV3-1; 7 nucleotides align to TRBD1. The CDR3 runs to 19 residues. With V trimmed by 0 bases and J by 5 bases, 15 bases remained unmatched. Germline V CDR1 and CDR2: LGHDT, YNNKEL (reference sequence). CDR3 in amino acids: CASSQEGDSPQEWTGELFF. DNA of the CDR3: TGTGCCAGCAGCCAAGAAGGGGACAGTCCCCAGGAGTGGACCGGGGAGCTGTTTTTT.

This chain's CDR3 is CASSVACSNQPQHF. The CDR3 DNA is TGTGCCAGCAGCGTAGCTTGTAGCAATCAGCCCCAGCATTTT. The chain employs TRBV9 and TRBJ1-5, with unresolved D. The CDR3 is 14 residues long. The germline V gene encodes CDR1 SGDLS and CDR2 YYNGEE. Trimming stripped 0 bases from V and 0 bases from J, with 4 bases between.